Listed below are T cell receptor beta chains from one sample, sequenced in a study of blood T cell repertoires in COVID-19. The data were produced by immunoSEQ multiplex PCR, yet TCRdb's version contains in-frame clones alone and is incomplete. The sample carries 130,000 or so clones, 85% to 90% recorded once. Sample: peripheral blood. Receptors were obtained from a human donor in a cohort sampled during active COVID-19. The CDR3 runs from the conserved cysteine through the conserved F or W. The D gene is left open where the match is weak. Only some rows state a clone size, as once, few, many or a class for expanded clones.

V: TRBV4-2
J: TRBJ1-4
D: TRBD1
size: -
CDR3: CALHDTRTGVEKLFF
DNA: TGTGCCTTGCACGATACCCGGACAGGCGTCGAAAAACTGTTTTTT

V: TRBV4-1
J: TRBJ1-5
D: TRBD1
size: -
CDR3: CASSQEGTGVPSSQHF
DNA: TGCGCCAGCAGCCAAGAAGGAACAGGGGTCCCCTCATCCCAGCATTTT

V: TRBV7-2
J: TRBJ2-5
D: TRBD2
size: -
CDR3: CASSSSTGLAGETQYF
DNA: TGTGCCAGCAGCTCTTCGACGGGACTAGCAGGGGAGACCCAGTACTTC

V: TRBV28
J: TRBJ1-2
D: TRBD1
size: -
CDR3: CASSLGQGAYGYTF
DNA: TGTGCCAGCAGTTTGGGACAGGGGGCCTATGGCTACACCTTC

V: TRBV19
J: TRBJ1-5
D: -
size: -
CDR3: CASSIIGGPGQPQHF
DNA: TGTGCCAGTAGTATAATCGGCGGGCCAGGCCAGCCCCAGCATTTT

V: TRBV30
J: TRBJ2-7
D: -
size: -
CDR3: CAWSQGSYEQYF
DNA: TGTGCCTGGAGTCAGGGTTCCTACGAGCAGTACTTC

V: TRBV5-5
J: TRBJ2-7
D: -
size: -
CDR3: CASSLESSSSYEQYF
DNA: TGTGCCAGCAGCTTGGAGTCCTCTAGCTCCTACGAGCAGTACTTC

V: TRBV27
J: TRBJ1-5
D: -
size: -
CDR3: CASSLGPGNQPQHF
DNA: TGTGCCAGCAGTTTAGGCCCGGGGAATCAGCCCCAGCATTTT

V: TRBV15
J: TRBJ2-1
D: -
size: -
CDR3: CATSSGTLSWANEQFF
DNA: TGTGCCACCAGCAGCGGTACACTGAGTTGGGCCAATGAGCAGTTCTTC

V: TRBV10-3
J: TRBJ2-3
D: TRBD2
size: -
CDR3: CATAGISGDTQYF
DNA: TGTGCCACCGCGGGGATTAGCGGGGATACGCAGTATTTT

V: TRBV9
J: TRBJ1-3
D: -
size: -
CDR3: CASSARPGGGNTIYF
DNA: TGTGCCAGCAGCGCCCGCCCTGGAGGTGGAAACACCATATATTTT

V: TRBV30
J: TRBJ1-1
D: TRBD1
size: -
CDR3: CAWRPTGGWTEAFF
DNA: TGTGCCTGGCGACCGACAGGGGGGTGGACTGAAGCTTTCTTT

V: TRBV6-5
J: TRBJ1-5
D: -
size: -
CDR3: CASSYSRGDQPQHF
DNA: TGTGCCAGCAGTTACTCCAGGGGAGATCAGCCCCAGCATTTT

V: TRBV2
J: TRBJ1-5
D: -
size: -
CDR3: CASSVDRPNQPQHF
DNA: TGTGCCAGCAGCGTTGACAGACCCAATCAGCCCCAGCATTTT

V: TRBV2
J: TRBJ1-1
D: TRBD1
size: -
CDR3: CASSDIGTGGKSTEAFF
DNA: TGTGCCAGCAGTGATATCGGGACAGGGGGCAAGAGCACTGAAGCTTTCTTT

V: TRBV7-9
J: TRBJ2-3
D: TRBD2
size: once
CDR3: CASSPLRGRSTDTQYF
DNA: TGTGCCAGCAGCCCGCTTCGCGGGAGAAGCACAGATACGCAGTATTTT

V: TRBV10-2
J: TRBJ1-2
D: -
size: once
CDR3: CASSEIGEWGYTF
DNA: TGCGCCAGCAGTGAGATAGGGGAATGGGGCTACACCTTC

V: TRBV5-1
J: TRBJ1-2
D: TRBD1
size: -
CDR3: CASSGQGADGYTF
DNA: TGCGCCAGCAGTGGGCAGGGGGCAGATGGCTACACCTTC

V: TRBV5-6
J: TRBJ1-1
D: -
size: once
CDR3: CASTLNPDSRYEAFF
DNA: TGTGCCAGCACCCTCAACCCCGACAGCCGTTATGAAGCTTTCTTT

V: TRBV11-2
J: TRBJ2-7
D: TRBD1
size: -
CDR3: CASSLPHKGQGFFEQYF
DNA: TGTGCCAGCAGCTTACCCCACAAGGGACAGGGGTTCTTCGAGCAGTACTTC

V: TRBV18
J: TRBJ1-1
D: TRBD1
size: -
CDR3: CASSPPGTDLVYTEAFF
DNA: TGTGCCAGCTCACCCCCCGGGACAGACTTAGTGTACACTGAAGCTTTCTTT